These T cell receptor beta chains were read from a single sample in a study of blood T cells in healthy people across ages. Via MiXCR, TCRdb re-called the 5' RACE reads, giving one row per CDR3 protein. This sample has around 320,000 distinct CDR3 sequences, with around 27% found just once. Material: blood. These receptors all come from a woman in her 70s in good health. The CDR3 runs from the conserved cysteine through the conserved F or W. The order of the fields is D gene, clone size, V gene, J gene, CDR3 protein, CDR3 DNA. D genes are given only for firm matches. Rows give clone size only sometimes, using once, few, many, or a class for an expanded clone.

>TRBD2|NA|TRBV7-2|TRBJ2-1
CASSLGAGGRKFGQFF
TGTGCCAGCAGCTTAGGGGCCGGCGGGAGGAAGTTTGGGCAGTTCTTC
>TRBD2|NA|TRBV25-1|TRBJ2-2
CASSGGTSGNLNTGELFF
TGTGCCAGCAGTGGGGGGACTAGCGGGAATTTGAACACCGGGGAGCTGTTTTTT
>TRBD1|NA|TRBV6-6|TRBJ2-7
CASRGQGLAYEQYF
TGTGCCAGCAGGGGACAGGGACTGGCCTACGAGCAGTACTTC
>NA|many|TRBV29-1|TRBJ2-4
CSVDIAKNIQYF
TGCAGCGTGGACATAGCCAAAAACATTCAGTACTTC
>TRBD1|few|TRBV5-1|TRBJ1-6
CASSQDRGSPLHF
TGCGCCAGCAGCCAGGACAGGGGTTCACCACTCCACTTT
>TRBD1|few|TRBV3-1|TRBJ2-1
CASSLPGQPYNEQFF
TGTGCCAGCAGCCTTCCGGGACAGCCCTACAATGAGCAGTTCTTC
>NA|NA|TRBV5-1|TRBJ1-2
CASSLAQGAGTRNGYTF
TGCGCCAGCAGCTTGGCGCAAGGGGCAGGGACACGGAATGGCTACACCTTC
>TRBD1|many|TRBV20-1|TRBJ2-5
CSAEPDRVHQETQYF
TGCAGTGCTGAACCCGACAGGGTCCATCAAGAGACCCAGTACTTC
>NA|NA|TRBV28|TRBJ2-5
CASSPGRVETQYF
TGTGCCAGCAGTCCCGGCAGGGTGGAGACCCAGTACTTC
>TRBD2|NA|TRBV6-1|TRBJ2-7
CASSGLAGAYEQYF
TGTGCCAGCAGTGGACTAGCGGGGGCCTACGAGCAGTACTTC
>NA|few|TRBV3-1|TRBJ2-5
CASSQEGRPETQYF
TGTGCCAGCAGCCAAGAGGGGCGGCCAGAGACCCAGTACTTC
>TRBD1|few|TRBV7-2|TRBJ2-3
CASSQHRGLGTDTQYF
TGTGCCAGCAGCCAACACAGGGGGCTCGGTACAGATACGCAGTATTTT
>NA|NA|TRBV5-4|TRBJ2-2
CASSFGTANTGELFF
TGTGCTAGCAGCTTTGGAACGGCGAACACCGGGGAGCTGTTTTTT
>NA|NA|TRBV9|TRBJ2-5
CASSVGQGSYGQYF
TGTGCCAGCAGCGTAGGGCAGGGATCCTACGGGCAGTACTTC
>NA|NA|TRBV20-1|TRBJ2-3
CSATRPQAGTDTQYF
TGCAGTGCTACGAGACCCCAAGCGGGCACAGATACGCAGTATTTT
>NA|NA|TRBV28|TRBJ2-5
CANTDVLDQETQYF
TGTGCCAACACGGACGTCCTAGACCAAGAGACCCAGTACTTC
>NA|NA|TRBV29-1|TRBJ2-7
CSVCLQAVGEQYF
TGCAGCGTTTGCTTGCAGGCGGTTGGGGAGCAGTACTTC